This is a list of T cell receptor beta chains from one sample in a study of blood T cell repertoires in COVID-19. TCRdb's table, derived via immunoSEQ multiplex PCR, lists solely in-frame clones and lacks some. Counted here are some 170,000 clones, roughly 79% occurring once; the ten biggest clones make up approximately 26%. The sample taken for sequencing was peripheral blood. These TCRs come from a woman in her 70s with acute or convalescent COVID-19. Both conserved end residues are part of each CDR3. D genes are given only for firm matches. Some rows have no size entry. The others give once, few or many, or a class for an expanded clone.

clone_size: .
v_call: TRBV30
j_call: TRBJ2-1
d_call: TRBD1
cdr3_aa: CAWSFRRTGPSSSSYNEQFF
cdr3_nt: TGTGCCTGGAGCTTCCGTCGGACAGGGCCATCAAGTAGCTCCTACAATGAGCAGTTCTTC

clone_size: .
v_call: TRBV6-4
j_call: TRBJ2-3
d_call: .
cdr3_aa: CASSDTRRTDTQYF
cdr3_nt: TGTGCCAGCAGTGACACGCGCCGTACAGATACGCAGTATTTT

clone_size: .
v_call: TRBV27
j_call: TRBJ2-1
d_call: .
cdr3_aa: CASSWTDNYNEQFF
cdr3_nt: TGTGCCAGCAGTTGGACAGATAACTACAATGAGCAGTTCTTC

clone_size: .
v_call: TRBV6-1
j_call: TRBJ1-2
d_call: .
cdr3_aa: CASSEIGLNYGYTF
cdr3_nt: TGTGCCAGCAGTGAAATCGGGTTGAACTATGGCTACACCTTC

clone_size: .
v_call: TRBV19
j_call: TRBJ2-1
d_call: TRBD1
cdr3_aa: CASSKDRGLYNEQFF
cdr3_nt: TGTGCCAGTAGTAAGGACAGGGGGCTCTACAATGAGCAGTTCTTC

clone_size: .
v_call: TRBV10-3
j_call: TRBJ1-5
d_call: TRBD1
cdr3_aa: CAISESRTGEIQPQHF
cdr3_nt: TGTGCCATCAGTGAGTCGAGGACAGGAGAGATTCAGCCCCAGCATTTT

clone_size: .
v_call: TRBV9
j_call: TRBJ1-1
d_call: TRBD1
cdr3_aa: CASSVIPWTGATEAFF
cdr3_nt: TGTGCCAGCAGCGTAATTCCTTGGACAGGGGCCACTGAAGCTTTCTTT

clone_size: .
v_call: TRBV5-1
j_call: TRBJ2-3
d_call: .
cdr3_aa: CASSLLGAERTDTQYF
cdr3_nt: TGCGCCAGCAGCTTGTTGGGGGCGGAGCGCACAGATACGCAGTATTTT

clone_size: .
v_call: TRBV5-1
j_call: TRBJ2-7
d_call: TRBD2
cdr3_aa: CASSHIRAGEDEQYF
cdr3_nt: TGCGCCAGCAGCCACATCCGGGCGGGAGAGGACGAGCAGTACTTC

clone_size: few
v_call: TRBV5-8
j_call: TRBJ1-5
d_call: .
cdr3_aa: CASSLALDRNQPQHF
cdr3_nt: TGTGCCAGCAGCTTGGCCCTTGACAGGAATCAGCCCCAGCATTTT

clone_size: .
v_call: TRBV3-1/TRBV3-2
j_call: TRBJ1-2
d_call: TRBD1
cdr3_aa: CASSQARGQGNYGYTF
cdr3_nt: TGTGCCAGCAGCCAAGCTAGGGGACAGGGTAACTATGGCTACACCTTC

clone_size: .
v_call: TRBV7-2
j_call: TRBJ1-1
d_call: .
cdr3_aa: CASSLNEATEAFF
cdr3_nt: TGTGCCAGCAGCTTAAATGAAGCAACTGAAGCTTTCTTT

clone_size: once
v_call: TRBV7-8
j_call: TRBJ1-5
d_call: .
cdr3_aa: CASSLGVGTGNNQPQHF
cdr3_nt: TGTGCCAGCAGCTTAGGTGTCGGAACAGGGAACAATCAGCCCCAGCATTTT

clone_size: .
v_call: TRBV5-1
j_call: TRBJ1-1
d_call: TRBD1
cdr3_aa: CASSTGQGGEAFF
cdr3_nt: TGCGCCAGCAGCACGGGACAGGGGGGTGAAGCTTTCTTT

clone_size: .
v_call: TRBV11-2
j_call: TRBJ2-1
d_call: .
cdr3_aa: CASSPSRQYNEQFF
cdr3_nt: TGTGCCAGCAGCCCCAGCAGGCAGTACAATGAGCAGTTCTTC

clone_size: .
v_call: TRBV12-3/TRBV12-4
j_call: TRBJ2-1
d_call: .
cdr3_aa: CASSLRRGNEQFF
cdr3_nt: TGTGCCAGCAGCCTACGAAGGGGGAATGAGCAGTTCTTC

clone_size: .
v_call: TRBV18
j_call: TRBJ2-7
d_call: TRBD1
cdr3_aa: CASSEGQGALEQYF
cdr3_nt: TGTGCCAGCTCAGAGGGACAGGGGGCTCTCGAGCAGTACTTC

clone_size: .
v_call: TRBV6-6
j_call: TRBJ2-3
d_call: .
cdr3_aa: CASSYSARDTDTQYF
cdr3_nt: TGTGCCAGCAGTTACTCGGCCAGGGATACAGATACGCAGTATTTT

clone_size: .
v_call: TRBV18
j_call: TRBJ2-2
d_call: TRBD1
cdr3_aa: CASSQSQGVSAGELFF
cdr3_nt: TGTGCCAGCTCACAATCACAGGGGGTGAGCGCCGGGGAGCTGTTTTTT

clone_size: .
v_call: TRBV5-1
j_call: TRBJ2-1
d_call: TRBD1
cdr3_aa: CASSLGQAQLNEQFF
cdr3_nt: TGCGCCAGCAGCCTAGGACAGGCCCAGTTGAATGAGCAGTTCTTC

clone_size: .
v_call: TRBV3-1/TRBV3-2
j_call: TRBJ2-1
d_call: .
cdr3_aa: CASSQRDWTLYNEQFF
cdr3_nt: TGTGCCAGCAGCCAACGGGACTGGACCCTTTACAATGAGCAGTTCTTC

clone_size: .
v_call: TRBV4-2
j_call: TRBJ2-7
d_call: TRBD2
cdr3_aa: CASSQDLLAGVSSYEQYF
cdr3_nt: TGTGCCAGCAGCCAAGATTTACTAGCGGGAGTTAGTTCCTACGAGCAGTACTTC

clone_size: .
v_call: TRBV5-1
j_call: TRBJ1-6
d_call: .
cdr3_aa: CASSLGQQNSPLHF
cdr3_nt: TGCGCCAGCAGCTTGGGACAGCAGAATTCACCCCTCCACTTT

clone_size: .
v_call: TRBV2
j_call: TRBJ2-7
d_call: .
cdr3_aa: CASSLRGSYEQYF
cdr3_nt: TGTGCCAGCAGTCTGAGAGGCTCCTACGAGCAGTACTTC

clone_size: .
v_call: TRBV2
j_call: TRBJ2-2
d_call: .
cdr3_aa: CASTTAGGAGGELFF
cdr3_nt: TGTGCCAGCACTACCGCTGGAGGGGCCGGCGGGGAGCTGTTTTTT

clone_size: .
v_call: TRBV6-1
j_call: TRBJ1-5
d_call: .
cdr3_aa: CASSESGRYQPQHF
cdr3_nt: TGTGCCAGCAGTGAAAGTGGCAGGTACCAGCCCCAGCATTTT

clone_size: .
v_call: TRBV4-2
j_call: TRBJ2-5
d_call: TRBD1
cdr3_aa: CASSQETGLKETQYF
cdr3_nt: TGTGCCAGCAGCCAAGAGACAGGGTTGAAGGAGACCCAGTACTTC

clone_size: .
v_call: TRBV25-1
j_call: TRBJ1-4
d_call: .
cdr3_aa: CASARAGNEKLFF
cdr3_nt: TGTGCCAGCGCCCGGGCGGGCAATGAAAAACTGTTTTTT